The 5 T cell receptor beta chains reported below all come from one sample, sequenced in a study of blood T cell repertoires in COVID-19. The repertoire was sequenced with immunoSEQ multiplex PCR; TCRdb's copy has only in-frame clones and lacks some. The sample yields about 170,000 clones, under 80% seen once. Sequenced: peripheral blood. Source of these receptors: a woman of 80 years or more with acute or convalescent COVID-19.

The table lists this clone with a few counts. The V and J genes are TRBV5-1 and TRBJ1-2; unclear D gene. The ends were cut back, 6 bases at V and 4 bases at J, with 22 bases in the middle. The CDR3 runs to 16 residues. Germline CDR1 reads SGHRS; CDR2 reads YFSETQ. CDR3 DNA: TGCGCCAGCACCTCCAGTTCAGGCTGGCCCTCCTATGGCTACACCTTC. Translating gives CASTSSSGWPSYGYTF. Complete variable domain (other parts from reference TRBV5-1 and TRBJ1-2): KAGVTQTPRYLIKTRGQQVTLSCSPISGHRSVSWYQQTPGQGLQFLFEYFSETQRNKGNFPGRFSGRQFSNSRSEMNVSTLELGDSALYLCASTSSSGWPSYGYTFGSGTRLTVV.

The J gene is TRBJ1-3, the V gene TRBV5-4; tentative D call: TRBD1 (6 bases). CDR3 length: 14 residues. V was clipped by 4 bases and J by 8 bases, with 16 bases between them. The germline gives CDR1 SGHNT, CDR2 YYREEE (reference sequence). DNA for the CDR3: TGTGCCAGCAGCATACAGGGTGAGGGGTACACCATATATTTT. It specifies CASSIQGEGYTIYF.

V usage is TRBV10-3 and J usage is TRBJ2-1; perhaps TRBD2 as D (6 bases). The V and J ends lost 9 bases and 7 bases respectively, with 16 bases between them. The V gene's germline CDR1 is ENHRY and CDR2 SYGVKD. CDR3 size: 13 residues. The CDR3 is CAIERVLGNEQFF. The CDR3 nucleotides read TGTGCCATAGAGCGGGTACTCGGGAATGAGCAGTTCTTC.

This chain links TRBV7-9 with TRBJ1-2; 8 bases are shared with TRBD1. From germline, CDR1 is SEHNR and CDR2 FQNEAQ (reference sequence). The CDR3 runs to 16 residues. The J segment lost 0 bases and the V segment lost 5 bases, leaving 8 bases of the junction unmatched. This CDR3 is CASSPGQELANYGYTF. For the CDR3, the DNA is TGTGCCAGCAGCCCGGGACAGGAACTAGCTAACTATGGCTACACCTTC.

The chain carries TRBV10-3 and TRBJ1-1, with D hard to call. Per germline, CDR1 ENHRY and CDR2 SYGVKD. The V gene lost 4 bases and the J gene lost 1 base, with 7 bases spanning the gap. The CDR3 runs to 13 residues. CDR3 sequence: CAISGSGNTEAFF. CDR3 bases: TGTGCCATCAGTGGTTCCGGGAACACTGAAGCTTTCTTT.